These 3 T cell receptor beta chains were all obtained from the same sample, sequenced in a study of blood T cell repertoires in COVID-19. The method was immunoSEQ multiplex PCR; TCRdb's version includes in-frame clones alone and lacks a portion of them. The sample records fewer than 200,000 clones, 84% being singletons. Sequences were obtained from PBMCs or T cells enriched from blood (not recorded which). Receptors originate from a man between 45 and 60 years old who had recovered from COVID-19.

The rearrangement joins TRBV6-5 to TRBJ2-2; TRBD1 agrees at 7 bases. Trimming took 6 bases from V and 7 from J; bases not matched to a gene: 5. Per germline, CDR1 MNHEY and CDR2 SVGAGI. There are 13 residues in the CDR3. The DNA for the CDR3 is TGTGCCAGCAGACTTGACAGGGACGGGGAGCTGTTTTTT. This sequence encodes CASRLDRDGELFF.

This chain connects TRBV19 to TRBJ2-1, with unresolved D. V dropped 1 base and J dropped 0 bases, with 10 bases sitting between them. CDR3 size: 16 residues. Germline CDR1 reads LNHDA; CDR2 reads SQIVND (reference sequence). This chain's CDR3 is CASSIVWQPSYNEQFF. CDR3 DNA sequence: TGTGCCAGTAGTATAGTGTGGCAACCCTCCTACAATGAGCAGTTCTTC.

This rearrangement joins TRBV3-1 (or the pseudogene TRBV3-2) to TRBJ1-2, with D unclear. The CDR3 totals 14 residues. The germline V and J ends were trimmed by 4 bases and 7 bases, with 16 bases remaining between them. Per the germline V gene, CDR1 is LGHDT and CDR2 is YNNKEL (reference sequence). The DNA for the CDR3 is TGTGCCAGCAGCCCCTTTGGCCAGGCGGGTGGCTACACCTTC. As protein: CASSPFGQAGGYTF.